These 16 T cell receptor beta chains came from one sample sequenced in a study of metastatic and nonmetastatic thyroid tumors. TCRdb reprocessed the PCR reads using MiXCR. The sample shows around 27,000 clones, around 14% of them seen only once. Patients had received no treatment of any kind before thyroid surgery. Sequenced: blood. Source of these receptors: a female donor with papillary thyroid cancer or a benign thyroid nodule (not recorded which). Some clones in this sample may be carry-over from other donors' samples.

This clone has ten or more counts. V is TRBV10-3 and J is TRBJ1-1, with 7 bases aligning to TRBD1. V shed 0 bases and J 7 bases; nucleotides not matched to a gene: 5. CDR3 length: 14 residues. Germline V gene data show CDR1 as ENHRY and CDR2 as SYGVKD. The CDR3 reads CAISESRGQLEAFF. Written as DNA, the CDR3 is TGTGCCATCAGTGAGTCGAGGGGGCAGCTTGAAGCTTTCTTT.

Ten or more counts support this clone. The genes are TRBV20-1 and TRBJ2-7; D gene unclear. The length of the CDR3 is 10 residues. Per the germline V gene, CDR1 is DFQATT and CDR2 is SNEGSKA (reference sequence). V lost 2 bases and J lost 3, with 2 bases in between. The CDR3 is CSARNYEQYF. Written as DNA, the CDR3 is TGCAGTGCTAGAAACTACGAGCAGTACTTC.

This clone was counted many times. The J gene is TRBJ1-5, the V gene TRBV6-6, with no clear D. This CDR3 spans 15 amino acids. Trimming shortened V by 1 base and J by 6 bases, and 13 bases separated the two germline ends. Germline CDR1 MNHNY, CDR2 SVGAGI (reference sequence). CDR3 in amino acids: CASSYLHGPGQPQHF. The CDR3 region has the DNA TGTGCCAGCAGTTACTTACATGGTCCGGGTCAGCCCCAGCATTTT.

This clone was observed many times. The J gene is TRBJ2-1, the V gene TRBV28; 7 bases are a match to TRBD1. Germline V gives CDR1 MDHEN, CDR2 SYDVKM. J was trimmed by 9 bases and V by 7 bases; bases with no gene match: 9. The CDR3 has 13 amino acids. The CDR3 DNA sequence: TGTGCCAGCACGAGGGGGCGATATGGTGAGCAGTTCTTC. Residues: CASTRGRYGEQFF.

This clone was found many times. The chain joins TRBV2 to TRBJ2-5, with 14 positions matching TRBD2. V lost 7 bases, J lost 4 bases, and 14 bases stayed unmatched. The CDR3 sequence is 18 residues long. The germline V gene encodes CDR1 SNHLY and CDR2 FYNNEI. This CDR3 reads CASTLMGLAGAGGETQYF. The CDR3 bases are TGTGCCAGCACCTTGATGGGACTAGCGGGAGCAGGGGGAGAGACCCAGTACTTC.

This clone was observed a handful of times. This rearrangement joins TRBV10-3 to TRBJ2-1, with 8 bases fitting TRBD1. The CDR3 is made up of 13 amino acids. Trimming took 11 bases from V and 5 from J; bases not matched to a gene: 8. Germline-derived CDR1 and CDR2 are ENHRY and SYGVKD. The CDR3: CALWTGSDNEQFF. The CDR3 DNA is TGTGCCCTCTGGACAGGGTCCGACAATGAGCAGTTCTTC.

A few counts support this clone. The rearrangement joins TRBV2 to TRBJ1-5; no clear D gene. The germline CDR1 and CDR2 sequences are SNHLY and FYNNEI. The V end lost 6 bases, the J end lost 6 bases, and 12 bases lay between the germline ends. The CDR3 has 13 amino acids. CDR3 DNA: TGTGCCAGCAGCTCCCGGGTCTTTCAGCCCCAGCATTTT. Translation gives CASSSRVFQPQHF.

The chain links TRBV11-2 to TRBJ1-2; 10 nucleotides match TRBD1. In germline, CDR1 is SGHAT, CDR2 FQNNGV. V lost 5 bases and J lost 8; bases outside the gene matches: 17. The CDR3 length is 17 residues. CDR3 sequence: CASSNWDRGATLQGYTF. CDR3 bases: TGTGCCAGCAGCAACTGGGACAGGGGCGCCACCCTCCAGGGCTACACCTTC.

This clone was observed at least ten times. V and J are TRBV6-4 and TRBJ2-5, with D uncertain. Germline V gene sequence: CDR1 MRHNA, CDR2 SNTAGT. The CDR3 consists of 13 residues. V lost 0 bases, J lost 5 bases, and 7 bases lay in between. The CDR3 DNA is TGTGCCAGCAGTGACTCGGGCAGGGAGACCCAGTACTTC. Protein sequence: CASSDSGRETQYF.

This clone was recorded at least ten times. V and J are TRBV11-3 and TRBJ2-7, with unresolved D. V dropped 1 base and J dropped 3 bases, with 7 bases sitting between them. CDR3 length equals 13 residues. The germline CDR1 and CDR2 sequences are SGHNT and YENEEA. CDR3 sequence (DNA): TGTGCCAGCAGCTTAGTGGCCGACTACGAGCAGTACTTC. Translated: CASSLVADYEQYF.

This clone occurred many times. The genes are TRBV7-3 and TRBJ2-7; D is possibly TRBD2 (5 bases). V was shortened by 1 base and J by 7 bases, with 5 bases between the two germline ends. CDR1 and CDR2 from the germline V gene are SGHTA and FQGTGA. This CDR3 comprises 11 residues. The chain's CDR3 is CASSLSGEQYF. In nucleotides, the CDR3 is TGTGCCAGCAGCTTAAGCGGGGAGCAGTACTTC.

Comments on this clone: A junction end diverges from the germline sequence, so it may reflect a read error. The rearrangement links TRBV6-1 to TRBJ2-6; D might be TRBD1 (5 bases). Looked up from germline, CDR1 is MNHNS and CDR2 is SASEGT. The CDR3 length is 16 residues. As DNA, the CDR3 is TGTGCCAGCAGAACCAGACGCACCTCTGGGGCCAACTTCCTGACTTTC. Translating gives CASRTRRTSGANFLTF.

In this sample, this clone turned up many times. This rearrangement joins TRBV20-1 to TRBJ2-5; D unresolved. Germline V CDR1 and CDR2: DFQATT, SNEGSKA (reference sequence). Trimming cost V 6 bases and J 3 bases, with 8 bases left between them. CDR3 size: 11 residues. This chain's CDR3 is CSAKWEETQYF. For the CDR3, the DNA is TGCAGTGCCAAGTGGGAAGAGACCCAGTACTTC.

The chain is built from TRBV13 and TRBJ2-7, with 11 bases aligning to TRBD1. Germline-derived CDR1 and CDR2 are PRHDT and FYEKMQ (reference sequence). V shed 4 bases, J shed 4 bases, and the junction held 3 bases outside the gene matches. This CDR3 region has 14 residues. CDR3: CASSSGQGEYEQYF. In DNA form, the CDR3 reads TGTGCCAGCAGCTCGGGACAGGGGGAATACGAGCAGTACTTC. Based on the CDR3 plus reference TRBV13 and TRBJ2-7, the full variable domain is AAGVIQSPRHLIKEKRETATLKCYPIPRHDTVYWYQQGPGQDPQFLISFYEKMQSDKGSIPDRFSAQQFSDYHSELNMSSLELGDSALYFCASSSGQGEYEQYFGPGTRLTVT.

The chain has TRBV11-3 and TRBJ2-5; D remains unclear. The germline V gene encodes CDR1 SGHNT and CDR2 YENEEA. CDR3 length equals 14 residues. Trimming stripped 5 bases from V and 3 bases from J, with 13 bases between. The DNA for the CDR3 is TGTGCCAGCAGCCCCCGGGTTATCGAAGAGACCCAGTACTTC. Its translation: CASSPRVIEETQYF.

This clone was seen many times. This rearrangement joins TRBV7-2 to TRBJ2-5; D gene unclear. Germline-derived CDR1 and CDR2 are SGHTA and FQGNSA. The V and J ends lost 6 bases and 0 bases respectively, with 8 bases between them. The CDR3 sequence is 13 residues long. The CDR3 DNA is TGTGCCAGCAGTCTGGGGAACCAAGAGACCCAGTACTTC. As protein: CASSLGNQETQYF.